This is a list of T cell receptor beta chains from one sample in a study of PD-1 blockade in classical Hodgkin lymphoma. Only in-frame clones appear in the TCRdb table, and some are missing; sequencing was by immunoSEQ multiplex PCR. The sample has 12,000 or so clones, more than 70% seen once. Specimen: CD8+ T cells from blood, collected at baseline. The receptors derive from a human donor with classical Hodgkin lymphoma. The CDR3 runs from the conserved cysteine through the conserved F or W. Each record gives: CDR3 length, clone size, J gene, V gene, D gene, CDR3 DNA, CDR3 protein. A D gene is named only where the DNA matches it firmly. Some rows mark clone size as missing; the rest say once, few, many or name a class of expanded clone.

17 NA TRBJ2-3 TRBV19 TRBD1 TGTGCCAGTAGTATATTATACAGGGGGCTGGTAACAGATACGCAGTATTTT CASSILYRGLVTDTQYF
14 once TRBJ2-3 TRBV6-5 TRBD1 TGTGCCAGCAGCCTAGACAGGGCGACAGATACGCAGTATTTT CASSLDRATDTQYF
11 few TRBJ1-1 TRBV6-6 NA TGTGCCAGCGGGGGAATCACTGAAGCTTTCTTT CASGGITEAFF
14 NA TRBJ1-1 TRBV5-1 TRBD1 TGCGCCAGCAGCTCTGACAGGGTATTGACTGAAGCTTTCTTT CASSSDRVLTEAFF
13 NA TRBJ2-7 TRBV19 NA TGTGCCAGTAGTATGGTCGGCAGGGTCGAGCAGTACTTC CASSMVGRVEQYF
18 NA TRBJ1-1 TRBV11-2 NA TGTGCCAGCAGCTTAGCCCCCTCCCCGGGACATGTGAACACTGAAGCTTTCTTT CASSLAPSPGHVNTEAFF
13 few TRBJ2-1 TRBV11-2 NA TGTGCCAGCAGCTTAGGCGGAGCAGGGCTACAGTTCTTC CASSLGGAGLQFF
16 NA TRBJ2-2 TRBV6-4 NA TGTGCCAGCAGTGACTCCGAGGGTCGGTACACCGGGGAGCTGTTTTTT CASSDSEGRYTGELFF
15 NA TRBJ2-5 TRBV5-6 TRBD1 TGTGCCAGCAGACCTCGACAGGGATCGAGAGAGACCCAGTACTTC CASRPRQGSRETQYF
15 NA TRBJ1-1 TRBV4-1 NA TGCGCCAGCAGCCAAGTTTTTGCGAGGAACACTGAAGCTTTCTTT CASSQVFARNTEAFF
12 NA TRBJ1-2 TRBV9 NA TGTGCCAGCAGCTCCGACGGTTATGGCTACACCTTC CASSSDGYGYTF
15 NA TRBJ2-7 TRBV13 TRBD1 TGTGCCAGCAGCGTCTCCGGGACAGGGGTCTACGAGCAGTACTTC CASSVSGTGVYEQYF
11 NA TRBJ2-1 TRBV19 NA TGTGCCAGTAGTCTATCAGGTGAGCAGTTCTTC CASSLSGEQFF
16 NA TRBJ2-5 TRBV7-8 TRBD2 TGTGCCAGCAGCTCAGGACTAGCGGGACGGAGGGAGACCCAGTACTTC CASSSGLAGRRETQYF
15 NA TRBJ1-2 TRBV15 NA TGTGCCACCAGCCCCGGACGGGGATTTAACTATGGCTACACCTTC CATSPGRGFNYGYTF
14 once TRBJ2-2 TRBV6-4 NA TGTGCCAGCAGTGTCGGGTCAGAGTCCGGGGAGCTGTTTTTT CASSVGSESGELFF
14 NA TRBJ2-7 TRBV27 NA TGTGCCAGCAGTTGGGGGCAGGGCTCCTACGAGCAGTACTTC CASSWGQGSYEQYF
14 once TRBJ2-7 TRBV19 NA TGTGCCAGTAGTACCAGGACAGTAAACGAGGAGCAGTACTTC CASSTRTVNEEQYF
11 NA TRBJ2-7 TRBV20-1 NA TGCAGTGCTAGAGGGCCCAGCGAGCAGTACTTC CSARGPSEQYF
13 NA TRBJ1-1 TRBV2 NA TGTGCCAGCAGACTTTACAGCACTGGTGAAGCTTTCTTT CASRLYSTGEAFF
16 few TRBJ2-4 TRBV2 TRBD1 TGTGCCAGCAGTCCTGGGACAGGGGGTAGTAAAAACATTCAGTACTTC CASSPGTGGSKNIQYF
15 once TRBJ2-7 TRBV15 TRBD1 TGTGCCACCAGCAGAGATAGAGACTCAGGGGGCGAGCAGTACTTC CATSRDRDSGGEQYF
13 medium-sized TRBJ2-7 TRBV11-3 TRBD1 TGTGCCAGCAGCCGGACAGGGTCGGACGAGCAGTACTTC CASSRTGSDEQYF
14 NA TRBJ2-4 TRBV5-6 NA TGTGCCAGCAGCTTGGGTGCCAACAAAAACATTCAGTACTTC CASSLGANKNIQYF
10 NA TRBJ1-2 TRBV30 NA TGTGCCTGGGGGGCATATGGCTACACCTTC CAWGAYGYTF
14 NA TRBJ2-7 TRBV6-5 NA TGTGCCAGCAGTTATAACAGGGCCACCTACGAGCAGTACTTC CASSYNRATYEQYF
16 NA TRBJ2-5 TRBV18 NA TGTGCCAGCTCCTCTGTCCGGATAGGTAGCCAAGAGACCCAGTACTTC CASSSVRIGSQETQYF
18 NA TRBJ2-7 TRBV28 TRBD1 TGTGCCAGCAGTTCGGACCTACGGGTCGACAGGGTTAACTACGAGCAGTACTTC CASSSDLRVDRVNYEQYF